These 19 T cell receptor beta chains came from one sample sequenced in a study of blood T cell repertoires in COVID-19. TCRdb's copy holds only in-frame clones and misses some; the assay was immunoSEQ multiplex PCR. The sample includes a few hundred thousand clones, about 90% of them seen just once. The sample comprised PBMCs or T cells enriched from blood (not recorded which). These receptor sequences come from a woman aged 25 to 45 who had recovered from COVID-19.

The rearrangement joins TRBV6-2 or TRBV6-3 to TRBJ1-1, with D unresolved. From germline, CDR1 is MNHEY and CDR2 SVGEGT. The CDR3 is 13 residues long. V lost 8 bases, J lost 3 bases, and 13 bases lay in between. The CDR3 loop is CASRSVGDTEAFF. The CDR3 DNA sequence: TGTGCCAGCCGTTCGGTCGGGGACACTGAAGCTTTCTTT.

The genes are TRBV7-2 and TRBJ1-6; tentatively, D is TRBD1 (5 bases). The germline V gene has CDR1 SGHTA and CDR2 FQGNSA. Deletions cut 0 bases from V and 10 bases from J, with 16 bases between. The CDR3 length is 16 residues. The CDR3 protein is CASSLAQGRGSSPLHF. The CDR3 bases are TGTGCCAGCAGCTTAGCGCAGGGAAGAGGTAGCTCACCCCTCCACTTT. The full variable domain, its missing parts supplied by reference TRBV7-2 and TRBJ1-6, is GAGVSQSPSNKVTEKGKDVELRCDPISGHTALYWYRQSLGQGLEFLIYFQGNSAPDKSGLPSDRFSAERTGGSVSTLTIQRTQQEDSAVYLCASSLAQGRGSSPLHFGNGTRLTVT.

The chain employs TRBV19 and TRBJ1-6; D gene unclear. Trimming took off 5 bases at V and 6 bases at J, with 11 bases between the two ends. This CDR3 is 14 amino acids long. The germline CDR1 and CDR2 sequences are LNHDA and SQIVND (reference sequence). The CDR3: CASSRSTSNSPLHF. CDR3 nucleotide sequence: TGTGCCAGTAGTCGCAGCACTAGTAATTCACCCCTCCACTTT.

This chain connects TRBV7-2 to TRBJ1-2, with TRBD1 matching over 11 bases. This CDR3 has 15 amino acids. The V segment lost 5 bases and the J segment 5 bases; nucleotides outside the gene matches: 7. Germline values: CDR1 SGHTA, CDR2 FQGNSA. The CDR3 nucleotides are TGTGCCAGCAGCAAGGGGACAGGGGGAAGGTATGGCTACACCTTC. It encodes CASSKGTGGRYGYTF.

V gene TRBV24-1 combines with J gene TRBJ1-2, with TRBD1 matching over 9 bases. Germline V lookup: CDR1 KGHDR, CDR2 SFDVKD. The length of the CDR3 is 17 residues. With V trimmed by 2 bases and J by 3 bases, 9 bases remained unmatched. The chain's CDR3 is CATSDSGGTGWDYGYTF. CDR3 in DNA: TGTGCCACCAGTGATTCCGGGGGGACAGGGTGGGACTATGGCTACACCTTC.

CDR3 sequence (DNA): TGTGCCAGCCGTGGCCAGACTAATGAAAAACTGTTTTTT. It yields the protein CASRGQTNEKLFF. The chain links TRBV3-1 (or the pseudogene TRBV3-2) to TRBJ1-4; D gene ambiguous. Trimming removed 8 bases from V and 2 bases from J, with 9 bases in between. The CDR3 extends over 13 amino acids. The germline CDR1 and CDR2 sequences are LGHDT and YNNKEL (reference sequence).

The chain uses TRBV2 and TRBJ1-1, with D perhaps TRBD1 (5 bases). In germline, CDR1 is SNHLY, CDR2 FYNNEI. The CDR3 has 13 amino acids. V lost 3 bases and J lost 9, with 14 bases in between. CDR3 bases: TGTGCCAGCAGTGAGGATGGCAGGGCGAAAGCTTTCTTT. It encodes CASSEDGRAKAFF.

The chain combines TRBV7-9 with TRBJ2-5; TRBD1 matches at 9 bases. J gave up 5 bases and V 6 bases, and 13 bases lay outside the gene matches. CDR3 length: 16 residues. The germline CDR1 and CDR2 sequences are SEHNR and FQNEAQ (reference sequence). CDR3 in amino acids: CASRQPGQGGAETQYF. DNA of the CDR3: TGTGCCAGCAGACAGCCGGGACAGGGAGGGGCGGAGACCCAGTACTTC.

The rearrangement uses TRBV10-1 and TRBJ2-5; the match to TRBD2 covers 13 bases. Germline CDR1 reads WNHNN; CDR2 reads SYGVQD (reference sequence). J gave up 5 bases and V 2 bases, and 8 bases lay outside the gene matches. The CDR3 totals 17 residues. CDR3 coding DNA: TGCGCCAGCAGTGAGACTAGCGGGGGGGCCGGTGGGGAGACCCAGTACTTC. Its protein is CASSETSGGAGGETQYF.

This clone was seen a handful of times. This sequence joins TRBV30 and TRBJ1-5; D may be TRBD1 (6 bases). This CDR3 has 14 amino acids. CDR1 is GTSNPN and CDR2 is SVGIG in the germline V gene (reference sequence). The V end was cut by 4 bases, the J end by 0 bases, with 10 bases between. This CDR3 is CAWKGTNSNQPQHF. CDR3 nucleotide sequence: TGTGCCTGGAAGGGGACAAATAGCAATCAGCCCCAGCATTTT.

The J gene is TRBJ2-7, the V gene TRBV11-2; TRBD1 agrees at 8 bases. CDR1 is SGHAT and CDR2 is FQNNGV in the germline V gene. Trimming removed 1 base from V and 5 bases from J; junction bases left unmatched: 10. The CDR3 sequence is 16 residues long. The CDR3 protein is CASSLGAVTGVHEQYF. As DNA, the CDR3 is TGTGCCAGCAGCTTAGGCGCGGTGACAGGGGTGCACGAGCAGTACTTC.

This clone showed up just a few times. The rearrangement uses TRBV19 and TRBJ1-1; 9 bases agree with TRBD1. The CDR3 has 13 amino acids. Germline loops: CDR1 LNHDA, CDR2 SQIVND (reference sequence). Trimming cost V 4 bases and J 7 bases; bases outside gene matches: 4. The CDR3 loop is CASSTTGGGEAFF. CDR3 sequence (DNA): TGTGCCAGTAGTACGACAGGGGGAGGTGAAGCTTTCTTT.

The chain uses TRBV19 and TRBJ2-1, with 16 positions matching TRBD2. The CDR3 has 16 residues. Germline assignment: CDR1 LNHDA and CDR2 SQIVND (reference sequence). The V segment lost 6 bases and the J segment 9 bases; nucleotides outside the gene matches: 8. The CDR3 DNA sequence: TGTGCCAGTAGAGGACCGGGACTAGCGGGGGGGCGTGAGCAGTTCTTC. This encodes CASRGPGLAGGREQFF.

The V call is TRBV19, the J call TRBJ2-6, with D possibly being TRBD1 (6 bases). V was clipped by 1 base and J by 0 bases, with 28 bases between them. The germline CDR1 and CDR2 sequences are LNHDA and SQIVND (reference sequence). The CDR3 covers 23 residues. The CDR3 is CASSIGRGRQVHLLRSGANVLTF. The CDR3 DNA is TGTGCCAGTAGTATAGGTCGAGGAAGACAGGTCCACCTACTACGCTCTGGGGCCAACGTCCTGACTTTC. Full variable domain (remainder filled in from reference TRBV19 and TRBJ2-6): DGGITQSPKYLFRKEGQNVTLSCEQNLNHDAMYWYRQDPGQGLRLIYYSQIVNDFQKGDIAEGYSVSREKKESFPLTVTSAQKNPTAFYLCASSIGRGRQVHLLRSGANVLTFGAGSRLTVL.

This clone was seen once. The V and J genes are TRBV2 and TRBJ2-7; TRBD1 aligns across 11 bases. CDR3 length equals 17 residues. The trim removed 6 bases at V and 6 bases at J, leaving 16 bases unmatched. The germline CDR1 and CDR2 sequences are SNHLY and FYNNEI. The CDR3 DNA reads TGTGCCAGCAGCACCCGGGGGGGACAGGGGGTCTCCAGCGAGCAGTACTTC. Translation gives CASSTRGGQGVSSEQYF.

This clone was detected once. This sequence joins TRBV28 and TRBJ1-2; 9 bases fit TRBD1. V lost 5 bases to trimming and J lost 4 bases; unmatched junction nucleotides: 8. Germline CDR1 MDHEN, CDR2 SYDVKM. CDR3 length: 15 residues. The DNA for the CDR3 is TGTGCCAGCAGTGCCCACAGGGGGCTCGGCTATGGCTACACCTTC. Translating it yields CASSAHRGLGYGYTF.

This chain connects TRBV6-5 to TRBJ2-2, with 9 bases identical to TRBD1. Germline V gives CDR1 MNHEY, CDR2 SVGAGI. The V gene end was trimmed by 11 bases and the J gene end by 1 base; junction bases not matched to a gene: 2. The CDR3 consists of 13 residues. CDR3 in amino acids: CAAGQGNTGELFF. DNA of the CDR3: TGTGCCGCGGGACAGGGGAACACCGGGGAGCTGTTTTTT.

The chain couples TRBV3-1 (or the pseudogene TRBV3-2) to TRBJ2-6, with D perhaps TRBD1 (5 bases). The CDR3 is 15 residues long. With 0 bases removed from V and 2 bases from J, the gap between germline ends came to 5 bases. Germline CDR1 is LGHDT and CDR2 is YNNKEL (reference sequence). The CDR3: CASSQDRAGANVLTF. The CDR3 DNA follows: TGTGCCAGCAGCCAAGACAGGGCTGGGGCCAACGTCCTGACTTTC.

This clone was found once. The genes are TRBV28 and TRBJ2-5; TRBD2 matches 11 bases. Germline V lookup: CDR1 MDHEN, CDR2 SYDVKM. The length of the CDR3 is 14 residues. Unmatched junction bases numbered 9, after V lost 11 bases and J lost 4 bases. CDR3 sequence (DNA): TGTGCCGGAATTAGCGGGGGGGCTCGAGAGACCCAGTACTTC. Protein sequence: CAGISGGARETQYF.